Presented here are 14 T cell receptor beta chains from one specimen sequenced in a study of T cells in tumors after PD-1 blockade. TCRdb's copy holds only in-frame clones and misses some; the assay was immunoSEQ multiplex PCR. The sample consists of roughly 49,000 clones, over 75% of them appearing once. The source was PBMCs, collected before anti-PD-1 treatment. All receptors come from a human donor with basal cell carcinoma.

The CDR3 loop reads CASSRTSGGVHNEQFF. DNA for the CDR3: TGTGCCAGCAGTCGGACTAGCGGGGGGGTTCACAATGAGCAGTTCTTC. The chain joins TRBV2 to TRBJ2-1; TRBD2 agrees at 15 bases. Germline V gives CDR1 SNHLY, CDR2 FYNNEI. The junction had 4 bases not matched to a gene; V was cut back by 5 bases and J by 5 bases. The CDR3 covers 16 residues.

CDR3 coding DNA: TGTGCCAGCAGTAGCGGGTCTAGCACAGATACGCAGTATTTT. This translates into CASSSGSSTDTQYF. The chain combines TRBV6-4 with TRBJ2-3; D might be TRBD2 (6 bases). Trimming took off 5 bases at V and 0 bases at J, with 9 bases between the two ends. Germline lookup yields CDR1 MRHNA and CDR2 SNTAGT. The CDR3 has 14 residues.

The chain recombines TRBV11-3 with TRBJ2-1, with D perhaps TRBD1 or TRBD2 (6 bases each). The CDR3 contains 15 residues. V was shortened by 10 bases and J by 5 bases, with 21 bases between the two germline ends. Germline V gives CDR1 SGHNT, CDR2 YENEEA. The CDR3 loop reads CATSLGGGSDNEQFF. The CDR3 nucleotides read TGTGCCACCTCTTTGGGGGGCGGTTCGGACAATGAGCAGTTCTTC.

J is TRBJ2-1 and V is TRBV7-2, with TRBD2 matching over 9 bases. With V trimmed by 0 bases and J by 4 bases, 4 bases remained unmatched. The germline CDR1 and CDR2 sequences are SGHTA and FQGNSA. This CDR3 is built from 16 residues. CDR3 in DNA: TGTGCCAGCAGCTTAGCGGGTAGCGGGGGTTACAATGAGCAGTTCTTC. Its translation: CASSLAGSGGYNEQFF.

Remarks on this clone: The sample contains more than one DNA sequence encoding this CDR3. J is TRBJ1-3 and V is TRBV18; D unclear. Germline V gene data show CDR1 as KGHSH and CDR2 as LQKENI. CDR3 length: 14 residues. V was clipped by 2 bases and J by 0 bases, with 5 bases between them. CDR3 DNA: TGTGCCAGCTCACCAGGAAGCTCTGGAAACACCATATATTTT. Its protein product is CASSPGSSGNTIYF.

The J gene is TRBJ2-7, the V gene TRBV5-5; weak D call: TRBD2 (5 bases). In germline, CDR1 is SGHKS, CDR2 YYEKEE (reference sequence). The CDR3 runs 14 residues. V lost 6 bases and J lost 5, with 18 bases in between. CDR3: CASTLGVRVDEQYF. The CDR3 coding sequence is TGTGCCAGCACCCTCGGGGTCCGGGTCGACGAGCAGTACTTC.

This sequence joins TRBV30 and TRBJ2-2, with 7 bases identical to TRBD2. The germline V gene encodes CDR1 GTSNPN and CDR2 SVGIG (reference sequence). The CDR3 loop spans 15 amino acids. Trimming cost V 1 base and J 1 base; bases outside gene matches: 3. The DNA of the CDR3 is TGTGCCTGGAGTGCTCGCGGGGGGAACACCGGGGAGCTGTTTTTT. Its translation is CAWSARGGNTGELFF.

This sequence joins TRBV28 and TRBJ2-3, with D perhaps TRBD2 (6 bases). Germline CDR1 and CDR2: MDHEN and SYDVKM. The CDR3 spans 14 residues. V shed 5 bases and J shed 5 bases, with 14 bases lying between them. This chain's CDR3 is CASSIAGSGDTQYF. The CDR3 DNA reads TGTGCCAGCAGTATCGCGGGGTCGGGAGATACGCAGTATTTT.

The chain has TRBV3-1 (or the pseudogene TRBV3-2) and TRBJ1-2; 7 bases are shared with TRBD1. CDR1 is LGHDT, CDR2 YNNKEL, per germline (reference sequence). The CDR3 runs to 14 residues. V was clipped by 6 bases and J by 2 bases; unmatched bases: 6. The CDR3 sequence is CASRSTGANYGYTF. CDR3 sequence (DNA): TGTGCCAGCAGGAGCACAGGGGCGAACTATGGCTACACCTTC.

J is TRBJ2-3 and V is TRBV28, with 9 nucleotides matching TRBD1. The CDR3 is 17 amino acids. CDR1 is MDHEN and CDR2 is SYDVKM in the germline V gene. V gave up 7 bases and J gave up 5 bases; unmatched junction bases: 16. CDR3 bases: TGTGCCAGCACCTTACTTTTCCCGACAGGGGGTGGAGATACGCAGTATTTT. Translation gives CASTLLFPTGGGDTQYF.

This CDR3 is CATLDRSSYNEQFF. The CDR3 nucleotides are TGTGCCACCCTAGACCGGAGCTCCTACAATGAGCAGTTCTTC. J is TRBJ2-1 and V is TRBV19; no clear D. Trimming removed 10 bases at V and 0 bases at J, with 13 bases between. The CDR3 covers 14 residues. Germline V gene sequence: CDR1 LNHDA, CDR2 SQIVND (reference sequence).

The chain has TRBV28 and TRBJ1-1, with 8 bases fitting TRBD1. This CDR3 spans 15 amino acids. The V segment lost 2 bases and the J segment 3 bases; nucleotides outside the gene matches: 5. Germline lookup yields CDR1 MDHEN and CDR2 SYDVKM. As DNA, the CDR3 is TGTGCCAGCAGTTTACACGGACAGGGAGACACTGAAGCTTTCTTT. It yields the protein CASSLHGQGDTEAFF.

The chain has TRBV27 and TRBJ2-7; D gene unclear. CDR3 length equals 14 residues. Germline assignment: CDR1 MNHEY and CDR2 SMNVEV (reference sequence). Trimming took off 2 bases at V and 3 bases at J, with 11 bases between the two ends. The CDR3 is CASSLKNRYYEQYF. CDR3 nucleotide sequence: TGTGCCAGCAGTTTAAAGAACCGATACTACGAGCAGTACTTC.

V is TRBV3-1 (or the pseudogene TRBV3-2) and J is TRBJ1-4; D may be TRBD1 (6 bases). Trimming removed 4 bases at V and 8 bases at J, with 14 bases between. The CDR3 has 14 amino acids. Germline CDR1 reads LGHDT; CDR2 reads YNNKEL (reference sequence). The DNA for the CDR3 is TGTGCCAGCAGCCCCGGACAAGGGGGGGAAAAACTGTTTTTT. It translates to CASSPGQGGEKLFF.